The T cell receptor (beta chain) described here comes from a study of T cells in localized non-small cell lung cancer. The study, taken as a whole, reports: Median detection of top 100 tumor clones in adjacent lung was over 45 clones.

Remarks on this clone: No antigen is known for it.

Sequencing used immunoSEQ multiplex PCR; TCRdb keeps in-frame clones, though not all of them. The sample holds tens of thousands of clones; roughly 86% are singletons and the top ten take 15%. The sequenced sample was peripheral blood, obtained before any cancer treatment. The clonotype was recovered from a man aged 40 to 70 with stage I squamous cell lung carcinoma.

This CDR3 is CASSPTAFNQPQHF. The CDR3 DNA follows: TGTGCCAGCAGTCCCACAGCGTTCAATCAGCCCCAGCATTTT. The chain uses TRBV6-5 and TRBJ1-5; unclear D gene. This CDR3 region has 14 residues. CDR1 is MNHEY and CDR2 is SVGAGI in the germline V gene. With 5 bases removed from V and 3 bases from J, the gap between germline ends came to 11 bases.